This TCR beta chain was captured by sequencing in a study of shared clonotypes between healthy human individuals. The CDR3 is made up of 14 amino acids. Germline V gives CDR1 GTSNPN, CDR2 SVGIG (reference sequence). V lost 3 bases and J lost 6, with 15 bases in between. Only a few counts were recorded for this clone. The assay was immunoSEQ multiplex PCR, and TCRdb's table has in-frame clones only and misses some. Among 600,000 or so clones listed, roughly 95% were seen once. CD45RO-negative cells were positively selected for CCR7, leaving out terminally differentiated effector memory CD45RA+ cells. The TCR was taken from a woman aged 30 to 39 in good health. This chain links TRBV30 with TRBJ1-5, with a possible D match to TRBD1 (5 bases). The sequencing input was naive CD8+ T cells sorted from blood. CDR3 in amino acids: CAWREGAGVQPQHF. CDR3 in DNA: TGTGCCTGGAGGGAAGGGGCAGGAGTTCAGCCCCAGCATTTT.